A single sample is the source of the 14 T cell receptor beta chains below, sequenced in a study of cytomegalovirus exposure and HLA in healthy donors listed by TCRdb under 2017. The library was built by means of the immunoSEQ multiplex PCR assay. The multiplex PCR relied on a mix of 60 forward primers for TCR Vbeta segments and 13 reverse primers for TCR Jbeta segments. TCRdb limited this immuneACCESS table to in-frame rearrangements with V and J called. A share of clones is missing; checked studies link under half to unresolved V genes, and the rest is unexplained. This sample gives roughly 110,000 clones in total; roughly 76% of them show up just once. Of the sample, around 2.1% is held by the ten largest clones. The material sequenced was PBMCs. Source of these receptors: a man aged 18-30 years in good health and CMV-seronegative.

The chain links TRBV7-3 to TRBJ2-5; possibly TRBD2 for D (6 bases). Germline V gene sequence: CDR1 SGHTA, CDR2 FQGTGA. With 6 bases removed from V and 1 base from J, the gap between germline ends came to 15 bases. CDR3 length: 15 amino acids. The CDR3 DNA reads TGTGCCAGCAGTTGGGGGGTGGGGACCCAAGAGACCCAGTACTTC. It encodes CASSWGVGTQETQYF. The full variable domain, with the rest looked up from reference TRBV7-3 and TRBJ2-5, is GAGVSQTPSNKVTEKGKYVELRCDPISGHTALYWYRQSLGQGPEFLIYFQGTGAADDSGLPNDRFFAVRPEGSVSTLKIQRTERGDSAVYLCASSWGVGTQETQYFGPGTRLLVL.

The chain combines TRBV19 with TRBJ2-7; maybe TRBD2 (6 bases). V was shortened by 1 base and J by 3 bases, with 10 bases between the two germline ends. The germline V gene has CDR1 LNHDA and CDR2 SQIVND (reference sequence). This CDR3 has 14 residues. The CDR3 DNA reads TGTGCCAGTAGTATAGCCGGGGGAGGCTACGAGCAGTACTTC. This codes for CASSIAGGGYEQYF. Full variable domain (missing parts from reference TRBV19 and TRBJ2-7): DGGITQSPKYLFRKEGQNVTLSCEQNLNHDAMYWYRQDPGQGLRLIYYSQIVNDFQKGDIAEGYSVSREKKESFPLTVTSAQKNPTAFYLCASSIAGGGYEQYFGPGTRLTVT.

The chain couples TRBV29-1 to TRBJ2-2; unclear D gene. The CDR3 covers 11 residues. V was shortened by 4 bases and J by 6 bases, with 6 bases between the two germline ends. The germline V gene has CDR1 SQVTM and CDR2 ANQGSEA. The DNA for the CDR3 is TGCAGCGTTGGCGGTGCCGGGGAGCTGTTTTTT. Amino acid sequence: CSVGGAGELFF.

The chain links TRBV6-1 to TRBJ1-2; a weak D match, TRBD1 (5 bases). Per germline, CDR1 MNHNS and CDR2 SASEGT. This CDR3 contains 15 residues. The V gene lost 2 bases and the J gene lost 6 bases, with 16 bases spanning the gap. As DNA, the CDR3 is TGTGCCAGCAGTGAACCGGCAGGGATTGGGAATGGCTACACCTTC. Translation: CASSEPAGIGNGYTF.

The chain combines TRBV2 with TRBJ2-1; the D gene is possibly TRBD2 (5 bases). Germline assignment: CDR1 SNHLY and CDR2 FYNNEI. This CDR3 region has 12 residues. The germline V and J ends were trimmed by 7 bases and 12 bases, with 16 bases remaining between them. The CDR3 here is CASTQKGEGQFF. CDR3 nucleotides: TGTGCCAGCACCCAAAAGGGAGAAGGGCAGTTCTTC.

This chain connects TRBV5-1 to TRBJ2-5; D possibly corresponds to TRBD1 (5 bases). Germline assignment: CDR1 SGHRS and CDR2 YFSETQ. This CDR3 spans 14 amino acids. Trimming removed 6 bases at V and 5 bases at J, with 17 bases between. CDR3 sequence (DNA): TGCGCCAGCACCCAGGGAAAGGGATTGGAGACCCAGTACTTC. Residues: CASTQGKGLETQYF.

The J gene is TRBJ1-5, the V gene TRBV5-4, with TRBD1 matching 7 bases. Trimming removed 4 bases from V and 4 bases from J; junction bases left unmatched: 5. This CDR3 spans 14 amino acids. Germline lookup yields CDR1 SGHNT and CDR2 YYREEE (reference sequence). The CDR3 protein is CASSPGTENQPQHF. The CDR3 region has the DNA TGTGCCAGCAGCCCCGGGACAGAGAATCAGCCCCAGCATTTT.

This chain links TRBV5-6 with TRBJ1-1, with D uncertain. Per germline, CDR1 SGHDT and CDR2 YYEEEE. Trimming shortened V by 4 bases and J by 1 base, and 8 bases separated the two germline ends. The CDR3 spans 13 residues. CDR3 residues: CASSPSPNTEAFF. The DNA for the CDR3 is TGTGCCAGCAGCCCCTCTCCGAACACTGAAGCTTTCTTT.

This clone was seen once. The chain uses TRBV27 and TRBJ2-3; no clear D gene. Looked up from germline, CDR1 is MNHEY and CDR2 is SMNVEV (reference sequence). The CDR3 has 14 residues. V lost 3 bases and J 0 bases, leaving 7 bases between the germline ends. In DNA form, the CDR3 reads TGTGCCAGCAGTTTTGTGGCAAGCACAGATACGCAGTATTTT. This codes for CASSFVASTDTQYF.

The chain employs TRBV7-2 and TRBJ2-5, with D perhaps matching TRBD2 (6 bases). The V gene's germline CDR1 is SGHTA and CDR2 FQGNSA. This CDR3 comprises 15 residues. Trimming pared 4 bases from V and 3 bases from J, leaving 15 bases between. The CDR3 coding sequence is TGTGCCAGCAGCTCCCCGGGACTGATAAAAGAGACCCAGTACTTC. Its translation is CASSSPGLIKETQYF.

This clone is a singleton in its sample. V usage is TRBV7-6 and J usage is TRBJ2-2; 9 bases align to TRBD1. Per germline, CDR1 SGHVS and CDR2 FNYEAQ. The CDR3 consists of 15 residues. V lost 7 bases and J lost 6; bases outside the gene matches: 9. CDR3 amino acids: CASKKGTGSPGELFF. CDR3 bases: TGTGCCAGCAAGAAGGGGACAGGGTCCCCCGGGGAGCTGTTTTTT. Full variable domain (remainder filled in from reference TRBV7-6 and TRBJ2-2): GAGVSQSPRYKVTKRGQDVALRCDPISGHVSLYWYRQALGQGPEFLTYFNYEAQQDKSGLPNDRFSAERPEGSISTLTIQRTEQRDSAMYRCASKKGTGSPGELFFGEGSRLTVL.

This clone was recorded a few times. The junction and the germline gene differ at one end; a read error may be behind it. The chain recombines TRBV5-6 with TRBJ2-7; tentative D call: TRBD1 (7 bases). CDR1 and CDR2 from the germline V gene are SGHDT and YYEEEE. The CDR3 is made up of 11 amino acids. CDR3 coding DNA: TGTGCCAGCAGCTCCCCGGGGGACAGAAACTTC. This sequence encodes CASSSPGDRNF. Complete variable domain (other parts from reference TRBV5-6 and TRBJ2-7): DAGVTQSPTHLIKTRGQQVTLRCSPKSGHDTVSWYQQALGQGPQFIFQYYEEEERQRGNFPDRFSGHQFPNYSSELNVNALLLGDSALYLCASSSPGDRNFGPGTRLTVT.

V and J are TRBV27 and TRBJ2-2; D not certain. The germline V gene has CDR1 MNHEY and CDR2 SMNVEV (reference sequence). The CDR3 extends over 15 amino acids. The germline V and J ends were trimmed by 7 bases and 0 bases, with 12 bases remaining between them. CDR3 sequence (DNA): TGTGCCAGCAACCCTACCTTTCCGAACACCGGGGAGCTGTTTTTT. It yields the protein CASNPTFPNTGELFF.

V gene TRBV6-5 combines with J gene TRBJ1-3, with a possible D match to TRBD1 (5 bases). Germline V gene sequence: CDR1 MNHEY, CDR2 SVGAGI. The ends were cut back, 4 bases at V and 6 bases at J, with 16 bases in the middle. The CDR3 extends over 15 amino acids. The chain's CDR3 is CASSWWSGNENTIYF. The CDR3 DNA is TGTGCCAGCAGTTGGTGGTCAGGGAACGAAAACACCATATATTTT.